This T cell receptor (beta chain) is from a study of T cells in Graves' hyperthyroidism and ophthalmopathy. The CDR3 extends over 14 amino acids. CDR1 is MNHNS, CDR2 SASEGT, per germline. The germline V and J ends were trimmed by 4 bases and 4 bases, with 13 bases remaining between them. This clonotype came up many times. Amplification of TCR beta CDR3 regions was performed using RNA transcripts as template. An initial round of RT-PCR targeting the TCR CDR3 relied on the HTBI primer set. MiXCR, applied by TCRdb to the multiplex PCR reads, yields one record per CDR3 protein. The sample shows around 340,000 distinct CDR3 sequences, 18% of them seen only once.

Sequences were obtained from blood. The clonotype was recovered from a woman aged 45-65 years with Graves' hyperthyroidism. The rearrangement joins TRBV6-1 to TRBJ2-5; D remains ambiguous. The DNA of the CDR3 is TGTGCCAGCAGTGCTGTACGGAATGTAGAGACCCAGTACTTC. This encodes CASSAVRNVETQYF.